This T cell receptor beta chain is drawn from a study of CD8 T cells in ankylosing spondylitis. General study results and limits: In peripheral blood, disease-linked CD8+ clones occurred at relatively low frequencies. It was reported that disease-linked clones were significantly enriched in matched ankylosing spondylitis synovial fluid. A number of the motif variants had already been described in reactive arthritis synovial fluid and blood.

TCRdb independently ran MiXCR on the 5' RACE reads; one entry per CDR3 protein. The sample lists about 180,000 distinct CDR3 sequences; around 9.6% were seen once. This clonotype occurred many times. Its target is unknown. CDR1 and CDR2 (germline): MDHEN, SYDVKM. The CDR3 loop spans 16 amino acids. J gave up 0 bases and V 6 bases, and 5 bases lay outside the gene matches. The source is a female donor with ankylosing spondylitis or in good health (not recorded which). The rearrangement links TRBV28 to TRBJ1-6; 7 nucleotides line up with TRBD1. What was sequenced was blood, either unsorted or a sorted T cell fraction (not recorded which). CDR3 loop: CASRSDRSSYNSPLHF. The CDR3 DNA reads as TGTGCCAGCAGATCGGACAGGAGCTCCTATAATTCACCCCTCCACTTT.